Each of the 22 T cell receptor beta chains below was sequenced from the same sample in a study of T cell responses to AZD1222 COVID-19 vaccine. Some clones are missing from TCRdb's copy, which holds only in-frame ones; the method was immunoSEQ multiplex PCR. This sample yields fewer than 100,000 clones, of which 70% to 90% are seen a single time; around an eighth belongs to the top ten. The material was peripheral blood, obtained on day 0 of AZD1222 vaccination. The receptors here all came from an adult in good health.

This chain uses TRBV7-9 with TRBJ2-7, with a possible D match to TRBD1 (5 bases). The CDR3 totals 15 residues. Germline V lookup: CDR1 SEHNR, CDR2 FQNEAQ (reference sequence). V was clipped by 0 bases and J by 7 bases, with 16 bases between them. DNA of the CDR3: TGTGCCAGCAGCTTAGCGTGGTTCAGGGCTGGGGAGCAGTACTTC. Translated: CASSLAWFRAGEQYF.

The chain carries TRBV11-2 and TRBJ2-3; D is unresolved. Germline V gene lookup returns CDR1 SGHAT and CDR2 FQNNGV. There are 13 residues in the CDR3. V dropped 5 bases and J dropped 1 base, with 7 bases sitting between them. The CDR3 sequence is CASSPPGTDTQYF. In DNA, the CDR3 is TGTGCCAGCAGCCCCCCTGGCACAGATACGCAGTATTTT.

The genes are TRBV7-9 and TRBJ2-7; TRBD2 matches 8 bases. Unmatched junction bases numbered 4, after V lost 11 bases and J lost 1 base. CDR3 length equals 12 residues. The germline gives CDR1 SEHNR, CDR2 FQNEAQ (reference sequence). The CDR3 nucleotides are TGTGCCGGAGCGGGGGAATCCTACGAGCAGTACTTC. This gives the protein CAGAGESYEQYF. Full variable domain (rest looked up from reference TRBV7-9 and TRBJ2-7): DTGVSQNPRHKITKRGQNVTFRCDPISEHNRLYWYRQTLGQGPEFLTYFQNEAQLEKSRLLSDRFSAERPKGSFSTLEIQRTEQGDSAMYLCAGAGESYEQYFGPGTRLTVT.

The chain recombines TRBV7-9 with TRBJ2-3; TRBD1 matches at 7 bases. This CDR3 contains 13 residues. Germline values: CDR1 SEHNR, CDR2 FQNEAQ (reference sequence). V lost 7 bases, J lost 6 bases, and 7 bases stayed unmatched. The CDR3 sequence is CASTNNRGDTQYF. The CDR3 coding sequence is TGTGCCAGCACCAATAACAGGGGCGATACGCAGTATTTT. The entire variable domain, with the rest obtained from reference TRBV7-9 and TRBJ2-3, is as follows: DTGVSQNPRHKITKRGQNVTFRCDPISEHNRLYWYRQTLGQGPEFLTYFQNEAQLEKSRLLSDRFSAERPKGSFSTLEIQRTEQGDSAMYLCASTNNRGDTQYFGPGTRLTVL.

The chain couples TRBV5-1 to TRBJ2-2; 9 bases line up with TRBD2. The trim removed 1 base at V and 2 bases at J, leaving 12 bases unmatched. From germline, CDR1 is SGHRS and CDR2 YFSETQ. This CDR3 contains 19 residues. CDR3 nucleotides: TGCGCCAGCAGCTTGAACCACGGGTTAGCGGGGGCCAACACCGGGGAGCTGTTTTTT. This translates into CASSLNHGLAGANTGELFF. Looking up the rest from reference TRBV5-1 and TRBJ2-2 gives the full variable domain: KAGVTQTPRYLIKTRGQQVTLSCSPISGHRSVSWYQQTPGQGLQFLFEYFSETQRNKGNFPGRFSGRQFSNSRSEMNVSTLELGDSALYLCASSLNHGLAGANTGELFFGEGSRLTVL.

This chain joins TRBV7-8 and TRBJ2-3, with 15 bases identical to TRBD2. Germline CDR1 reads SGHVS; CDR2 reads FQNEAQ. Trimming cost V 5 bases and J 3 bases; bases outside gene matches: 15. There are 20 residues in the CDR3. CDR3 sequence: CASSPTRTSGGVGRTDTQYF. The CDR3 bases are TGTGCCAGCAGCCCGACCCGGACTAGCGGGGGGGTAGGGAGGACAGATACGCAGTATTTT. Filled out from reference TRBV7-8 and TRBJ2-3, the complete variable domain reads GAGVSQSPRYKVAKRGQDVALRCDPISGHVSLFWYQQALGQGPEFLTYFQNEAQLDKSGLPSDRFFAERPEGSVSTLKIQRTQQEDSAVYLCASSPTRTSGGVGRTDTQYFGPGTRLTVL.

The genes are TRBV19 and TRBJ1-5; D is possibly TRBD1 (6 bases). Germline V gene data show CDR1 as LNHDA and CDR2 as SQIVND (reference sequence). The V end was cut by 4 bases, the J end by 6 bases, with 19 bases between. The CDR3 length is 16 residues. CDR3 nucleotide sequence: TGTGCCAGTAGTACCCTACAGGGTATGTCAGGTCAGCCCCAGCATTTT. Its translation: CASSTLQGMSGQPQHF.

About this clone: One end of the junction is discordant with germline, which a read error may explain. V usage is TRBV19 and J usage is TRBJ2-2; D gene ambiguous. This CDR3 contains 13 residues. Germline V gene data show CDR1 as LNHDA and CDR2 as SQIVND (reference sequence). This CDR3 reads CASNSRNPGELFF. The DNA for the CDR3 is TGTGCCAGCAACAGCAGGAACCCCGGGGAGCTGTTTTTT.

The chain joins TRBV7-9 to TRBJ2-5; 8 bases are shared with TRBD1. Germline-derived CDR1 and CDR2 are SEHNR and FQNEAQ (reference sequence). The CDR3 is 15 amino acids. With V trimmed by 1 base and J by 5 bases, 6 bases remained unmatched. CDR3 sequence reads: CASSLGQGTDETQYF. The CDR3 region has the DNA TGTGCCAGCAGCTTAGGACAGGGGACTGATGAGACCCAGTACTTC.

In its sample, this clone was seen a few times. The chain uses TRBV11-2 and TRBJ2-7, with 10 bases matching TRBD1. Germline lookup yields CDR1 SGHAT and CDR2 FQNNGV. This CDR3 is built from 15 residues. V dropped 4 bases and J dropped 6; count of bases not matched to a gene: 9. The CDR3 coding sequence is TGTGCCAGCAGCTCCCGAGGGACAGGGGAGGGCGAGCAGTACTTC. It yields the protein CASSSRGTGEGEQYF.

Here the CDR3 DNA reads TGTGCCAGCAGGATCGGCTACGAGCAGTACTTC. Translated, it gives CASRIGYEQYF. The genes are TRBV28 and TRBJ2-7; D gene unclear. Germline V CDR1 and CDR2: MDHEN, SYDVKM. CDR3 length: 11 residues. V was trimmed by 6 bases and J by 3 bases, leaving 6 bases between them.

V usage is TRBV5-4 and J usage is TRBJ2-1; the D is unclear. V was trimmed by 4 bases and J by 8 bases, leaving 10 bases between them. Germline-derived CDR1 and CDR2 are SGHNT and YYREEE (reference sequence). The CDR3 is 12 amino acids. CDR3 sequence (DNA): TGTGCCAGCAGCCTCCGGTGGGATGAGCAGTTCTTC. Translation gives CASSLRWDEQFF. Filled out from reference TRBV5-4 and TRBJ2-1, the complete variable domain reads ETGVTQSPTHLIKTRGQQVTLRCSSQSGHNTVSWYQQALGQGPQFIFQYYREEENGRGNFPPRFSGLQFPNYSSELNVNALELDDSALYLCASSLRWDEQFFGPGTRLTVL.

The chain employs TRBV2 and TRBJ2-7; 10 bases match TRBD1. With 3 bases clipped from V and 5 bases from J, the junction kept 1 base outside the gene matches. The germline V gene encodes CDR1 SNHLY and CDR2 FYNNEI. The CDR3 covers 13 residues. The chain's CDR3 is CASSDGTGDEQYF. CDR3 in DNA: TGTGCCAGCAGTGATGGGACAGGGGACGAGCAGTACTTC.

This sequence joins TRBV6-5 and TRBJ1-2, with 7 bases identical to TRBD1. V shed 2 bases and J 7 bases; nucleotides not matched to a gene: 10. The CDR3 contains 15 residues. Germline V gives CDR1 MNHEY, CDR2 SVGAGI. CDR3 loop: CASSYLTGQGVGYTF. DNA for the CDR3: TGTGCCAGCAGTTACCTGACAGGGCAGGGAGTTGGCTACACCTTC.

The gene calls are TRBV2 and TRBJ1-5; D unclear. Germline-derived CDR1 and CDR2 are SNHLY and FYNNEI. CDR3 length: 12 residues. V shed 6 bases and J shed 7 bases, with 10 bases lying between them. The CDR3 loop reads CASSAPVQPQHF. As DNA, the CDR3 is TGTGCCAGCAGCGCGCCGGTACAGCCCCAGCATTTT.

The rearrangement links TRBV7-3 to TRBJ1-1; tentative D call: TRBD1 (5 bases). With 2 bases removed from V and 0 bases from J, the gap between germline ends came to 10 bases. From germline, CDR1 is SGHTA and CDR2 FQGTGA. This CDR3 is 15 amino acids long. This CDR3 is CASSLEGRLNTEAFF. DNA of the CDR3: TGTGCCAGCAGCTTAGAGGGACGGTTGAACACTGAAGCTTTCTTT. The entire variable domain, with the rest obtained from reference TRBV7-3 and TRBJ1-1, is as follows: GAGVSQTPSNKVTEKGKYVELRCDPISGHTALYWYRQSLGQGPEFLIYFQGTGAADDSGLPNDRFFAVRPEGSVSTLKIQRTERGDSAVYLCASSLEGRLNTEAFFGQGTRLTVV.

The chain employs TRBV9 and TRBJ2-2, with unresolved D. The CDR3 runs 17 residues. Looked up from germline, CDR1 is SGDLS and CDR2 is YYNGEE. V lost 0 bases and J lost 3, with 15 bases in between. This chain's CDR3 is CASSVDVGGRYTGELFF. The CDR3 DNA is TGTGCCAGCAGCGTAGACGTCGGCGGTCGCTACACCGGGGAGCTGTTTTTT.

The J gene is TRBJ2-7, the V gene TRBV6-5, with 8 bases identical to TRBD1. From germline, CDR1 is MNHEY and CDR2 SVGAGI. Losses at the gene ends were 0 bases for V and 3 bases for J; bases not matched to a gene: 4. CDR3 length: 15 amino acids. The CDR3 loop is CASSYSGTGFYEQYF. Written as DNA, the CDR3 is TGTGCCAGCAGTTACTCGGGGACAGGATTCTACGAGCAGTACTTC.

This chain connects TRBV6-5 to TRBJ1-2; D gene uncertain. CDR1 is MNHEY, CDR2 SVGAGI, per germline. V was pared by 6 bases and J by 4 bases, with 18 bases between. The length of the CDR3 is 15 residues. The CDR3 region has the DNA TGTGCCAGCAGCAACACCCAGGTGCCACTCTATGGCTACACCTTC. This encodes CASSNTQVPLYGYTF.

The chain uses TRBV19 and TRBJ1-3; 9 bases line up with TRBD1. J was trimmed by 0 bases and V by 4 bases; bases with no gene match: 7. The germline gives CDR1 LNHDA, CDR2 SQIVND (reference sequence). The CDR3 spans 17 residues. CDR3 in DNA: TGTGCCAGTAGTACAGGGACAGGGACCCTCTCTGGAAACACCATATATTTT. Translated: CASSTGTGTLSGNTIYF.

The chain has TRBV19 and TRBJ2-5; D is ambiguous. The length of the CDR3 is 10 residues. From germline, CDR1 is LNHDA and CDR2 SQIVND (reference sequence). V dropped 9 bases and J dropped 5 bases, with 7 bases sitting between them. Written as DNA, the CDR3 is TGTGCCAGCCCATGGGAGACCCAGTACTTC. Amino acid sequence: CASPWETQYF.

The chain links TRBV7-9 to TRBJ2-3, with a tentative D call TRBD2 (5 bases). Germline CDR1 SEHNR, CDR2 FQNEAQ (reference sequence). Trimming removed 5 bases at V and 1 base at J, with 16 bases between. The CDR3 spans 16 residues. Written as DNA, the CDR3 is TGTGCCAGCAGCCCAGGTGCGGGTTGGGGCACAGATACGCAGTATTTT. Translated: CASSPGAGWGTDTQYF. The whole variable domain, filled in from reference TRBV7-9 and TRBJ2-3, reads DTGVSQNPRHKITKRGQNVTFRCDPISEHNRLYWYRQTLGQGPEFLTYFQNEAQLEKSRLLSDRFSAERPKGSFSTLEIQRTEQGDSAMYLCASSPGAGWGTDTQYFGPGTRLTVL.